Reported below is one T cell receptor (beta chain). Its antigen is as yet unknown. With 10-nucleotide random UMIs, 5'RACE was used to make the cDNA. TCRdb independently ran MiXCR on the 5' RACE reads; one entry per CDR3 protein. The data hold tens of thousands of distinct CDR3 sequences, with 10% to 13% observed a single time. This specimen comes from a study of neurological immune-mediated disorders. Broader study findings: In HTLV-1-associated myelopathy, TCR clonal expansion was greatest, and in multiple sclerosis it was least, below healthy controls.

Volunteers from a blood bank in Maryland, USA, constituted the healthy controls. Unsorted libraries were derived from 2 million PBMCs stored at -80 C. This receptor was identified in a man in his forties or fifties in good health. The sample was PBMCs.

This CDR3 is CSGEGGWTGELFF. The CDR3 nucleotides are TGCAGCGGGGAGGGGGGGTGGACCGGGGAGCTGTTTTTT. J is TRBJ2-2 and V is TRBV29-1, with a weak D call TRBD2 (7 bases). The CDR3 sequence is 13 residues long. V was cut by 7 bases and J by 5 bases, with 14 bases left in between. Germline assignment: CDR1 SQVTM and CDR2 ANQGSEA.